The 10 T cell receptor beta chains reported below all come from one sample, sequenced in a study of T cells after yellow fever vaccination. A single record per CDR3 protein comes from TCRdb applying MiXCR to the 5' RACE reads. The data contain some 350,000 distinct CDR3 sequences, about 4% of them singletons. This sample comprised PBMCs, obtained 5 days after the yellow fever booster vaccination. The receptors shown here come from a man aged 18-30 years who received the YFV17D yellow fever vaccine.

This clonotype was found many times. The V call is TRBV2, the J call TRBJ1-4; D uncertain. Trimming removed 3 bases from V and 8 bases from J, with 16 bases in between. Germline V CDR1 and CDR2: SNHLY, FYNNEI. The CDR3 has 15 residues. The CDR3 sequence is CASSEPGVRVEKLFF. The CDR3 nucleotides read TGTGCCAGCAGTGAGCCCGGGGTTCGGGTCGAAAAACTGTTTTTT.

This clonotype has a handful of counts. V and J are TRBV12-3 or TRBV12-4 and TRBJ1-6; no firm D call. The CDR3 runs to 16 residues. Trimming removed 5 bases at V and 4 bases at J, with 15 bases between. The CDR3 region is CASSDPVDGYNSPLHF. The DNA of the CDR3 is TGTGCCAGCAGTGACCCGGTGGATGGGTATAATTCACCCCTCCACTTT.

This clonotype showed up many times. The chain combines TRBV7-6 with TRBJ1-1; D uncertain. The germline V gene has CDR1 SGHVS and CDR2 FNYEAQ. CDR3 length: 16 residues. Trimming removed 5 bases at V and 5 bases at J, with 21 bases between. CDR3 DNA sequence: TGTGCCAGCAGCGTAACTTCGTATAGATCGGGAACTGAAGCTTTCTTT. It encodes CASSVTSYRSGTEAFF. The entire variable domain, with the rest obtained from reference TRBV7-6 and TRBJ1-1, is as follows: GAGVSQSPRYKVTKRGQDVALRCDPISGHVSLYWYRQALGQGPEFLTYFNYEAQQDKSGLPNDRFSAERPEGSISTLTIQRTEQRDSAMYRCASSVTSYRSGTEAFFGQGTRLTVV.

The chain couples TRBV9 to TRBJ1-2, with D possibly being TRBD1 (6 bases). V lost 4 bases to trimming and J lost 4 bases, with 17 bases between them. The V gene's germline CDR1 is SGDLS and CDR2 YYNGEE. The CDR3 is 15 amino acids. The CDR3 region is CASSLDGGGFYGYTF. The CDR3 DNA follows: TGTGCCAGCAGCTTAGATGGAGGGGGGTTCTATGGCTACACCTTC.

This clonotype was seen repeatedly, ten times or more. The chain couples TRBV20-1 to TRBJ1-3, with D uncertain. Trimming cost V 4 bases and J 8 bases, with 9 bases left between them. Germline CDR1 and CDR2: DFQATT and SNEGSKA (reference sequence). This CDR3 is 11 amino acids long. The CDR3 DNA sequence: TGCAGTGCTAAGACCGCGCACACCATATATTTT. Amino acid sequence: CSAKTAHTIYF.

This clonotype turned up a few times. The rearrangement uses TRBV5-1 and TRBJ1-4, with D hard to call. This CDR3 contains 15 residues. Germline loops: CDR1 SGHRS, CDR2 YFSETQ. The V end lost 1 base, the J end lost 0 bases, and 7 bases lay between the germline ends. CDR3 DNA: TGCGCCAGCAGCTTGTACAGAGCAACTAATGAAAAACTGTTTTTT. It translates to CASSLYRATNEKLFF.

This chain uses TRBV19 with TRBJ2-1; D remains unclear. The V end lost 4 bases, the J end lost 9 bases, and 7 bases lay between the germline ends. Germline V lookup: CDR1 LNHDA, CDR2 SQIVND (reference sequence). This CDR3 comprises 11 residues. CDR3: CASSTSVEQFF. In DNA, the CDR3 is TGTGCCAGTAGTACTAGTGTTGAGCAGTTCTTC.

This clonotype occurred a few times. The rearrangement joins TRBV19 to TRBJ1-1; 7 nucleotides align to TRBD1. The germline V gene encodes CDR1 LNHDA and CDR2 SQIVND (reference sequence). This CDR3 is 17 amino acids long. V shed 7 bases, J shed 0 bases, and the junction held 14 bases outside the gene matches. The CDR3 coding sequence is TGTGCCAGTACCATGACAGGGTCTCCGGTGATGAACACTGAAGCTTTCTTT. Translated: CASTMTGSPVMNTEAFF.

The V and J genes are TRBV6-2 or TRBV6-3 and TRBJ2-7, with D unresolved. V was clipped by 4 bases and J by 0 bases, with 13 bases between them. This CDR3 spans 15 amino acids. From germline, CDR1 is MNHEY and CDR2 SVGEGT. The CDR3 nucleotides read TGTGCCAGCAGTTTTCTCCGAGAGCCCTCCTACGAGCAGTACTTC. It codes for CASSFLREPSYEQYF.

There are a few counts of this clonotype. This chain links TRBV5-4 with TRBJ1-2, with D unclear. This CDR3 spans 13 amino acids. With 4 bases removed from V and 4 bases from J, the gap between germline ends came to 11 bases. Germline CDR1 is SGHNT and CDR2 is YYREEE (reference sequence). Written as DNA, the CDR3 is TGTGCCAGCAGCGGCGGCGGCGGCTATGGCTACACCTTC. This translates into CASSGGGGYGYTF.